The 26 T cell receptor beta chains presented below share a single source sample, sequenced in a study of blood T cell repertoires in COVID-19. The protocol was immunoSEQ multiplex PCR, while the TCRdb copy is restricted to in-frame clones and leaves out a portion. The sample includes 150,000 or so clones, 81% seen only once; the top ten take about 5%. Source material: PBMCs or T cells enriched from blood (not recorded which). These receptor sequences come from a woman between 35 and 50 years old with acute COVID-19.

The gene calls are TRBV7-2 and TRBJ2-2; TRBD2 aligns across 9 bases. CDR3 length: 17 residues. V gave up 8 bases and J gave up 0 bases; unmatched junction bases: 10. Per germline, CDR1 SGHTA and CDR2 FQGNSA. CDR3 region: CASGRSGSTTNTGELFF. The CDR3 nucleotides are TGTGCCAGCGGGCGTAGCGGGAGCACTACGAACACCGGGGAGCTGTTTTTT.

This clone was seen many times. The chain is built from TRBV4-1 and TRBJ2-1; 8 bases align to TRBD2. The CDR3 has 15 amino acids. J was trimmed by 2 bases and V by 4 bases; bases with no gene match: 4. Germline V gene sequence: CDR1 MGHRA, CDR2 YSYEKL. CDR3 loop: CASSPTSGPYNEQFF. CDR3 bases: TGCGCCAGCAGCCCAACTAGCGGACCCTACAATGAGCAGTTCTTC.

The CDR3 region has the DNA TGCGCCAGCAGCCTTCAAGCGGCCTACGAGCAGTACTTC. Protein sequence: CASSLQAAYEQYF. The gene calls are TRBV4-1 and TRBJ2-7; the D gene is possibly TRBD2 (5 bases). CDR1 MGHRA and CDR2 YSYEKL come from the germline V gene. V lost 4 bases and J lost 2, with 9 bases in between. The CDR3 is made up of 13 amino acids.

The V call is TRBV2, the J call TRBJ1-1; D gene uncertain. V was trimmed by 4 bases and J by 7 bases, leaving 13 bases between them. The CDR3 runs 13 residues. The germline V gene has CDR1 SNHLY and CDR2 FYNNEI. The chain's CDR3 is CASSGDMLVEAFF. The CDR3 nucleotides are TGTGCCAGCAGTGGAGACATGCTGGTTGAAGCTTTCTTT.

This clone showed up many times. The chain uses TRBV1 and TRBJ1-2; the DNA was not compared with TRBD1, the D call given in the table. TRBV1 is noted as a pseudogene. This CDR3 comprises 13 residues. The CDR3 DNA reads as TGCACCAGCAGCCAAGGGACAGGGTATGGCTACACCTTC. Amino acids: CTSSQGTGYGYTF.

This clone has just a few counts. The gene calls are TRBV6-5 and TRBJ2-7; 8 positions agree with TRBD1. With V trimmed by 6 bases and J by 1 base, 5 bases remained unmatched. Looked up from germline, CDR1 is MNHEY and CDR2 is SVGAGI. The CDR3 runs 14 residues. This chain's CDR3 is CASSPGGSSYEQYF. In DNA, the CDR3 is TGTGCCAGCAGCCCAGGGGGCAGTTCCTACGAGCAGTACTTC.

The J gene is TRBJ2-3, the V gene TRBV5-1; D might be TRBD2 (6 bases). Trimming stripped 3 bases from V and 0 bases from J, with 26 bases between. The CDR3 contains 20 residues. Germline V CDR1 and CDR2: SGHRS, YFSETQ. CDR3 coding DNA: TGCGCCAGCAGCTCCCCACGGGGTACTAGCCAGTACCATAGCACAGATACGCAGTATTTT. Protein sequence: CASSSPRGTSQYHSTDTQYF.

This chain uses TRBV2 with TRBJ1-3; 9 bases map to TRBD1. V shed 6 bases, J shed 1 base, and the junction held 10 bases outside the gene matches. This CDR3 is built from 17 residues. CDR1 SNHLY and CDR2 FYNNEI come from the germline V gene. The CDR3 sequence: CASRKSGQGVSGNTIYF. The CDR3 coding sequence is TGTGCCAGCAGAAAATCGGGACAGGGAGTTTCTGGAAACACCATATATTTT.

The gene calls are TRBV19 and TRBJ1-2, with 10 bases matching TRBD1. Germline CDR1 reads LNHDA; CDR2 reads SQIVND (reference sequence). V lost 9 bases, J lost 1 base, and 11 bases stayed unmatched. The CDR3 contains 16 residues. CDR3 region: CASAPLGTGDNYGYTF. The CDR3 DNA reads as TGTGCCAGCGCGCCACTTGGGACAGGGGATAACTATGGCTACACCTTC.

This clone was recorded once. This chain connects TRBV29-1 to TRBJ1-2; D is unclear. The CDR3 spans 12 residues. The V gene's germline CDR1 is SQVTM and CDR2 ANQGSEA. The germline V and J ends were trimmed by 7 bases and 4 bases, with 13 bases remaining between them. The CDR3 protein is CSALNGVYGYTF. CDR3 DNA: TGCAGCGCCCTAAACGGGGTCTATGGCTACACCTTC. Full variable domain (outside the CDR3, taken from reference TRBV29-1 and TRBJ1-2): SAVISQKPSRDICQRGTSLTIQCQVDSQVTMMFWYRQQPGQSLTLIATANQGSEATYESGFVIDKFPISRPNLTFSTLTVSNMSPEDSSIYLCSALNGVYGYTFGSGTRLTVV.

This chain links TRBV25-1 with TRBJ2-7; possible D gene TRBD1, 6 bases. The CDR3 sequence is 14 residues long. Trimming pared 3 bases from V and 1 base from J, leaving 10 bases between. CDR1 is MGHDK and CDR2 is SYGVNS in the germline V gene. The CDR3 here is CASSELDRSYEQYF. CDR3 bases: TGTGCCAGCAGTGAGCTCGACAGGTCCTACGAGCAGTACTTC.

The gene calls are TRBV5-1 and TRBJ2-1; 11 positions agree with TRBD2. Germline CDR1 reads SGHRS; CDR2 reads YFSETQ. The CDR3 covers 23 residues. V lost 2 bases, J lost 8 bases, and 30 bases stayed unmatched. CDR3 sequence reads: CASSFSSEAPITSGRGSRDEQFF. As DNA, the CDR3 is TGCGCCAGCAGCTTCAGCAGTGAGGCCCCCATAACTAGCGGGAGAGGGTCCAGGGATGAGCAGTTCTTC.

This chain connects TRBV9 to TRBJ2-3; D call uncertain. Germline lookup yields CDR1 SGDLS and CDR2 YYNGEE. Trimming shortened V by 3 bases and J by 2 bases, and 7 bases separated the two germline ends. The CDR3 is 13 amino acids. Written as DNA, the CDR3 is TGTGCCAGCAGCGCTACCCCCACAGATACGCAGTATTTT. Protein sequence: CASSATPTDTQYF.

The chain carries TRBV6-5 and TRBJ1-3; D remains ambiguous. Trimming stripped 1 base from V and 4 bases from J, with 5 bases between. The germline gives CDR1 MNHEY, CDR2 SVGAGI. This CDR3 region has 13 residues. CDR3 residues: CASSYLQGNTIYF. Here the CDR3 DNA reads TGTGCCAGCAGTTACTTACAAGGAAACACCATATATTTT.

The chain links TRBV5-6 to TRBJ2-1, with D possibly TRBD1 on 5 matching bases. V lost 0 bases and J 2 bases, leaving 12 bases between the germline ends. Germline V CDR1 and CDR2: SGHDT, YYEEEE. The CDR3 covers 16 residues. Here the CDR3 reads CASSLEGRPPYNEQFF. The CDR3 coding sequence is TGTGCCAGCAGCTTGGAGGGGCGGCCCCCCTACAATGAGCAGTTCTTC.

The chain links TRBV3-1 (or the pseudogene TRBV3-2) to TRBJ2-2; possibly TRBD2 for D (7 bases). In germline, CDR1 is LGHDT, CDR2 YNNKEL (reference sequence). CDR3 length: 15 amino acids. The germline V and J ends were trimmed by 4 bases and 3 bases, with 12 bases remaining between them. CDR3 bases: TGTGCCAGCAGCCCACGGGGGGCGGACACCGGGGAGCTGTTTTTT. This codes for CASSPRGADTGELFF.

This rearrangement joins TRBV6-5 to TRBJ2-7; D call uncertain. The ends were cut back, 0 bases at V and 2 bases at J, with 11 bases in the middle. CDR3 length: 15 amino acids. From germline, CDR1 is MNHEY and CDR2 SVGAGI. CDR3 in amino acids: CASSYSADTPYEQYF. As DNA, the CDR3 is TGTGCCAGCAGTTACTCAGCCGACACCCCCTACGAGCAGTACTTC.

V is TRBV9 and J is TRBJ2-1, with D maybe TRBD2 (5 bases). The V gene's germline CDR1 is SGDLS and CDR2 YYNGEE. Trimming removed 2 bases from V and 7 bases from J, with 16 bases in between. The CDR3 consists of 15 residues. CDR3 amino acids: CASSVGRFGGNEQFF. CDR3 coding DNA: TGTGCCAGCAGCGTTGGTCGGTTTGGAGGAAATGAGCAGTTCTTC.

J is TRBJ1-6 and V is TRBV7-9; D not certain. This CDR3 is built from 15 residues. Germline CDR1 and CDR2: SEHNR and FQNEAQ (reference sequence). V lost 0 bases, J lost 9 bases, and 12 bases lay in between. The CDR3 nucleotides are TGTGCCAGCAGCTTAGCTGGGCAAAGTGGTTCACCCCTCCACTTT. Encoded protein: CASSLAGQSGSPLHF.

The chain has TRBV21-1 and TRBJ1-5; the DNA was not used to check the table's D call, TRBD1. TRBV21-1 counts as a pseudogene. This CDR3 spans 15 amino acids. CDR3 loop: CASSLDRDKNQPQHF. In DNA, the CDR3 is TGTGCCAGCAGCCTCGACCGGGACAAAAATCAGCCCCAGCATTTT.

The rearrangement links TRBV6-5 to TRBJ1-2; 8 nucleotides align to TRBD1. Germline CDR1 and CDR2: MNHEY and SVGAGI. The J segment lost 4 bases and the V segment lost 10 bases, leaving 8 bases of the junction unmatched. The CDR3 has 13 residues. This CDR3 reads CATLSGTGYGYTF. The CDR3, as DNA: TGTGCCACCCTTTCCGGGACAGGCTATGGCTACACCTTC.

The J gene is TRBJ2-7, the V gene TRBV6-5, with a tentative D call TRBD2 (6 bases). Trimming stripped 9 bases from V and 4 bases from J, with 10 bases between. From germline, CDR1 is MNHEY and CDR2 SVGAGI. The CDR3 totals 11 residues. This chain's CDR3 is CASRGTYEQYV. DNA for the CDR3: TGTGCCAGTCGAGGGACTTACGAGCAGTACGTC.

The rearrangement links TRBV27 to TRBJ2-5; TRBD2 is a possible D gene (5 bases). The germline V gene has CDR1 MNHEY and CDR2 SMNVEV (reference sequence). The V end lost 4 bases, the J end lost 0 bases, and 12 bases lay between the germline ends. The CDR3 sequence is 15 residues long. The DNA of the CDR3 is TGTGCCAGCAGTTCCCTGGGCGGGTACCAAGAGACCCAGTACTTC. Translation gives CASSSLGGYQETQYF.

This clone was seen a single time. The chain combines TRBV5-8 with TRBJ2-5; TRBD2 matches 7 bases. Germline V gene sequence: CDR1 SGHTS, CDR2 YDEGEE. CDR3 length: 14 amino acids. After removal of 5 bases from V and 4 bases from J, the junction contained 8 bases not matched to a gene. CDR3 in DNA: TGTGCCAGCAGTTCCGGGACTACAATAGAGACCCAGTACTTC. Its translation is CASSSGTTIETQYF.

V is TRBV3-1 (or the pseudogene TRBV3-2) and J is TRBJ2-3, with a possible D match to TRBD2 (6 bases). This CDR3 spans 21 amino acids. V lost 0 bases and J lost 7, with 32 bases in between. Germline CDR1 and CDR2: LGHDT and YNNKEL (reference sequence). This CDR3 reads CASSQDLVAGSRDSTLYTQYF. CDR3 nucleotides: TGTGCCAGCAGCCAAGATCTTGTTGCAGGATCTCGGGACTCAACCTTGTATACGCAGTATTTT.

The rearrangement uses TRBV5-1 and TRBJ2-1; weak D call: TRBD1 (5 bases). Germline values: CDR1 SGHRS, CDR2 YFSETQ. V was clipped by 4 bases and J by 2 bases, with 16 bases between them. CDR3 length equals 16 residues. The CDR3 nucleotides are TGCGCCAGCAGCGTGAACCCCGCAGGGACCTACAATGAGCAGTTCTTC. Translating it yields CASSVNPAGTYNEQFF.